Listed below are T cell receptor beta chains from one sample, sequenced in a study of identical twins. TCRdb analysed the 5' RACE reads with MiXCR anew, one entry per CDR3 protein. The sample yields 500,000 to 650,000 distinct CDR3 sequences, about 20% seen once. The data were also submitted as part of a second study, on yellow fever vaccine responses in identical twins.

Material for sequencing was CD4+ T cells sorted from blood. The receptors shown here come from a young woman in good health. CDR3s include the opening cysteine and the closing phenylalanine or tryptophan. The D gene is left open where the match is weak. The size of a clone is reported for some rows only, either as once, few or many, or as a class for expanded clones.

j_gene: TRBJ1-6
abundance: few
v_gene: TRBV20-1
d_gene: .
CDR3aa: CSARQGSSPLHF
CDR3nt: TGCAGTGCTAGACAGGGGTCTTCACCCCTCCACTTT

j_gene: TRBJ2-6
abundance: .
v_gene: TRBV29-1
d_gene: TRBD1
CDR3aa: CSVGQIMGANVLTF
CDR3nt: TGCAGCGTGGGACAGATTATGGGGGCCAACGTCCTGACTTTC

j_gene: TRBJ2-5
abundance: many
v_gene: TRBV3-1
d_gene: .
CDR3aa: CASSHEGRETQYF
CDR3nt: TGTGCCAGCAGCCACGAGGGCCGGGAGACCCAGTACTTC

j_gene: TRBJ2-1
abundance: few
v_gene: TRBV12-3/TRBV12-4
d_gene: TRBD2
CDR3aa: CASSFGTRPPNDEQFF
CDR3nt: TGTGCCAGCAGTTTCGGGACTAGACCCCCAAACGATGAGCAGTTCTTC

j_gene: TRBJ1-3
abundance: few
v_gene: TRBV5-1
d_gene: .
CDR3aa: CASNSGDLISGNTIYF
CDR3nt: TGCGCCAGCAACTCGGGGGACTTAATCTCTGGAAACACCATATATTTT

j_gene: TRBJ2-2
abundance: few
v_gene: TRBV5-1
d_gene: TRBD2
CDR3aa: CASSTGTSEGGGELFF
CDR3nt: TGCGCCAGCAGCACCGGGACTAGCGAGGGCGGCGGGGAGCTGTTTTTT

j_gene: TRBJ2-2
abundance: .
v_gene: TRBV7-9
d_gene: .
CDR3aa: CASSPRALSGELFF
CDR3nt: TGTGCCAGCAGCCCTCGGGCCTTAAGCGGGGAGCTGTTTTTT

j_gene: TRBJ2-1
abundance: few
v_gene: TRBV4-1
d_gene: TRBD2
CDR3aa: CASSQEPGLAGVDEQFF
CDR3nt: TGCGCCAGCAGCCAAGAGCCGGGGCTAGCGGGAGTAGATGAGCAGTTCTTC

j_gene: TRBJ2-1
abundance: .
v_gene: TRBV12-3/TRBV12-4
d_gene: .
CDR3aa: CASSFPTGALYNEQFF
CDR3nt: TGTGCCAGCAGTTTCCCCACCGGGGCACTCTACAATGAGCAGTTCTTC

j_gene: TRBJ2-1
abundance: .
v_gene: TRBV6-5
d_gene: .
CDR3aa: CASSYSYEQFF
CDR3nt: TGTGCCAGCAGTTACTCGTATGAGCAGTTCTTC

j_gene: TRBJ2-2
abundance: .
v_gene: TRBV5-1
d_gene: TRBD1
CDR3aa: CASTTGTGNTGELFF
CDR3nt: TGCGCCAGCACCACCGGGACAGGCAACACCGGGGAGCTGTTTTTT

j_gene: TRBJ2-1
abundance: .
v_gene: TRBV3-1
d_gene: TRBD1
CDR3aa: CASSQDRRTGRRYNEQFF
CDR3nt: TGTGCCAGCAGCCAAGATCGACGGACAGGGAGGAGGTACAATGAGCAGTTCTTC

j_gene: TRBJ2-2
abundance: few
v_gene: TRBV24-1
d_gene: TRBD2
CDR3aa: CATRTSGGNTGELFF
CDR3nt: TGTGCCACCAGGACTAGCGGAGGTAACACCGGGGAGCTGTTTTTT

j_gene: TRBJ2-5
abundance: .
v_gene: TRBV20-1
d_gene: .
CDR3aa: CSASRPGTSSETQYF
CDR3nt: TGCAGTGCTAGCCGACCCGGGACCTCATCAGAGACCCAGTACTTC

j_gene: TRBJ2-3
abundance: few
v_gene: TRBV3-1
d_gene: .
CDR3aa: CASRPRGTDTQYF
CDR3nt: TGTGCCAGCAGGCCAAGGGGCACAGATACGCAGTATTTT

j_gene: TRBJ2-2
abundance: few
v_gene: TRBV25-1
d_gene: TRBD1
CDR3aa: CASSDDRDRTGELFF
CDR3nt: TGTGCCAGCAGTGATGACCGGGACAGGACCGGGGAGCTGTTTTTT

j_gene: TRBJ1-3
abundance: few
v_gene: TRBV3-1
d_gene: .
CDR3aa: CASSQDSGGGGIYF
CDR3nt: TGTGCCAGCAGCCAAGATAGTGGCGGAGGAGGGATATATTTT

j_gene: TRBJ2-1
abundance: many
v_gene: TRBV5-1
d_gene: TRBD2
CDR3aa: CASSLWSSGGNEQFF
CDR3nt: TGCGCCAGCAGCTTGTGGTCTAGCGGAGGGAATGAGCAGTTCTTC

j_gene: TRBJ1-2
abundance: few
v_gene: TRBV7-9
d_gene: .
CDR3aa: CASSLPFGGYTF
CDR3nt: TGTGCCAGCAGCTTGCCCTTTGGAGGCTACACCTTC

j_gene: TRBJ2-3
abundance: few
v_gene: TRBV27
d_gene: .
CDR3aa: CASSFLGERGADTQYF
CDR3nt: TGTGCCAGCAGTTTTTTGGGGGAGAGGGGGGCAGATACGCAGTATTTT

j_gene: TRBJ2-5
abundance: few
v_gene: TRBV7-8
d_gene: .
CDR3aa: CASSLELQETQYF
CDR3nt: TGTGCCAGCAGCTTAGAACTCCAAGAGACCCAGTACTTC

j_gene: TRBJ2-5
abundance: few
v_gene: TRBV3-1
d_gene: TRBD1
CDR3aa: CASSQVAGQGKETQYF
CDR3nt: TGTGCCAGCAGCCAAGTAGCAGGACAGGGAAAAGAGACCCAGTACTTC

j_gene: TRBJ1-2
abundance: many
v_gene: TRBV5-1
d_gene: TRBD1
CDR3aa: CASSREPGQGSGGYGYTF
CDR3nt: TGCGCCAGCAGCCGAGAACCGGGACAGGGAAGTGGTGGCTATGGCTACACCTTC

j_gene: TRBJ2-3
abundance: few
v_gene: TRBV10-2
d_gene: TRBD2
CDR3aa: CASSASGSADTQYF
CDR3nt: TGCGCCAGCAGCGCTAGCGGGAGTGCAGATACGCAGTATTTT

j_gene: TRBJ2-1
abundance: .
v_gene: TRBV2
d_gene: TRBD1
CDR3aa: CASIRPGQGQNEQFF
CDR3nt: TGTGCCAGTATCCGACCGGGACAGGGCCAGAATGAGCAGTTCTTC

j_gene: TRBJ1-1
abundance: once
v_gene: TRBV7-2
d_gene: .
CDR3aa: CASSLGSGGLRASEAFF
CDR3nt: TGTGCCAGCAGCTTAGGATCAGGAGGGCTTCGCGCGTCTGAAGCTTTCTTT

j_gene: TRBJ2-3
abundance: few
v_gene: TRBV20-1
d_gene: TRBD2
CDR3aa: CSARSLAGVEDTQYF
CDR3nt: TGCAGTGCTAGATCCCTAGCGGGAGTTGAGGATACGCAGTATTTT

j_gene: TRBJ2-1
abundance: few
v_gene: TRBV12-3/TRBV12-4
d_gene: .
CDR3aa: CASSSSVSSYNEQFF
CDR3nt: TGTGCCAGCAGTTCGTCTGTAAGCTCCTACAATGAGCAGTTCTTC

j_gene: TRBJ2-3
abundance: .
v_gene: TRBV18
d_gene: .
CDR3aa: CASSLSGTPSDTQYF
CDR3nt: TGTGCCAGCTCCCTCTCGGGAACTCCGTCAGATACGCAGTATTTT

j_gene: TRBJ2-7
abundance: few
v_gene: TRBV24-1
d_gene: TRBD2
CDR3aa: CATRLGRPYEQYF
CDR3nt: TGTGCCACCAGACTCGGGAGGCCCTACGAGCAGTACTTC

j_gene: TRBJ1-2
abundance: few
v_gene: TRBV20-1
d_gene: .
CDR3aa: CSAPGQGRYGYTF
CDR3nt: TGCAGTGCCCCAGGGCAGGGGAGATATGGCTACACCTTC

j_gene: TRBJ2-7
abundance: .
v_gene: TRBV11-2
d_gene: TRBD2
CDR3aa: CASSGQTSGRSPYEQYF
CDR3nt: TGTGCCAGCAGCGGGCAGACTAGCGGGAGGAGCCCTTACGAGCAGTACTTC

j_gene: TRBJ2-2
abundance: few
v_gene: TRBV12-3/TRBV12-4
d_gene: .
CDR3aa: CASSLWGQRTGELFF
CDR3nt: TGTGCCAGCAGTTTATGGGGGCAGAGAACCGGGGAGCTGTTTTTT

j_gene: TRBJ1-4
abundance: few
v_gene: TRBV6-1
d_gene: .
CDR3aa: CASRGGLLGEKLFF
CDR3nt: TGTGCCAGCAGGGGTGGACTGTTGGGTGAAAAACTGTTTTTT

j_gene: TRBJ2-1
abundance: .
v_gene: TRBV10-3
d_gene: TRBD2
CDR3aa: CAAAGVYNEQFF
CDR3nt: TGTGCCGCGGCGGGGGTTTACAATGAGCAGTTCTTC

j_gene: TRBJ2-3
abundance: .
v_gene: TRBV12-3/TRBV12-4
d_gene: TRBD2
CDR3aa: CASSPGTSGRTDTQYF
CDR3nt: TGTGCCAGCAGTCCCGGGACTAGCGGGAGGACAGATACGCAGTATTTT

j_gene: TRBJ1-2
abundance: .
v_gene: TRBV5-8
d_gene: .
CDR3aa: CASTRTDYGYTF
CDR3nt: TGTGCCAGCACCCGGACAGACTATGGCTACACCTTC

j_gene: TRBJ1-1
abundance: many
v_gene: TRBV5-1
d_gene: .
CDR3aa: CASSLRQANTEAFF
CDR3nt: TGCGCCAGCAGCTTAAGACAGGCGAACACTGAAGCTTTCTTT

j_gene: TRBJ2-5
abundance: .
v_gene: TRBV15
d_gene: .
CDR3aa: CATSRDSQETQYF
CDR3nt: TGTGCCACCAGCAGGGACAGCCAGGAGACCCAGTACTTC

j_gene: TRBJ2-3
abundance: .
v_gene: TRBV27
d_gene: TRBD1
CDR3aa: CASSRGQGPDTQYF
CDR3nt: TGTGCCAGCAGCCGCGGACAGGGTCCAGATACGCAGTATTTT

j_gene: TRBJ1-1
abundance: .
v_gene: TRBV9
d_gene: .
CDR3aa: CASSGGALTEAFF
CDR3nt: TGTGCCAGCAGCGGGGGGGCATTAACTGAAGCTTTCTTT

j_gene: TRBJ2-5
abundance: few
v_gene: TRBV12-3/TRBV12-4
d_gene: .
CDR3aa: CASSSGQARGATQYF
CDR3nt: TGTGCCAGCAGTTCAGGACAGGCCAGGGGGGCCACCCAGTACTTC

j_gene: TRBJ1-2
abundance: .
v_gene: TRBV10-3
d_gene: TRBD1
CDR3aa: CAISETDRGGNYGYTF
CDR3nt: TGTGCCATCAGTGAAACGGACAGGGGGGGGAACTATGGCTACACCTTC

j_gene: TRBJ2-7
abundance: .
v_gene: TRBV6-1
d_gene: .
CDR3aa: CASSDQGQPSYEQYF
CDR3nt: TGTGCCAGCAGTGACCAGGGGCAGCCTTCCTACGAGCAGTACTTC

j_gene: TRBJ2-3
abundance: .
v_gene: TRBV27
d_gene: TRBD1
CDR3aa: CASSYVPLDRSDTQYF
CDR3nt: TGTGCCAGCAGTTATGTCCCCCTGGACAGGTCAGATACGCAGTATTTT

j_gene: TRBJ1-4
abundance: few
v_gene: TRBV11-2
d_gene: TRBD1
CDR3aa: CASSLGQSVEKLFF
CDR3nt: TGTGCCAGCAGCTTGGGACAGTCTGTTGAAAAACTGTTTTTT

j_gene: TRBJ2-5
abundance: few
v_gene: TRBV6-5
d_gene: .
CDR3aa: CASSLGVRFQETQYF
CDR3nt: TGTGCCAGCAGTTTGGGCGTAAGATTCCAAGAGACCCAGTACTTC

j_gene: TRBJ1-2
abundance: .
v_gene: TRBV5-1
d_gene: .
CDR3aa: CASSVGANYGYTF
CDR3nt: TGCGCCAGCTCGGTTGGCGCAAACTATGGCTACACCTTC